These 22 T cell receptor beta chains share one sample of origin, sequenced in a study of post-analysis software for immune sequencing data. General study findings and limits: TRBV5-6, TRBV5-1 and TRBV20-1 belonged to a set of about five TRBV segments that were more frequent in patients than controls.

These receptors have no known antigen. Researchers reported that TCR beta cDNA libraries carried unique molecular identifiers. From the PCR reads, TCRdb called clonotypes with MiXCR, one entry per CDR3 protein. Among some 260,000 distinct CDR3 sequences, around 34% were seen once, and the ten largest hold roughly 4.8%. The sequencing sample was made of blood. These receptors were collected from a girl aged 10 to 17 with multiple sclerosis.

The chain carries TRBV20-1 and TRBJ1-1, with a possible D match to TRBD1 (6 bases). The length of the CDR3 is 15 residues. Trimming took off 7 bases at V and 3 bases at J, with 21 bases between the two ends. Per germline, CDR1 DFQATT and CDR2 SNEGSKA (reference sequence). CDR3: CSGVRLGARDTEAFF. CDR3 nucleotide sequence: TGCAGTGGGGTCCGGCTGGGGGCAAGGGACACTGAAGCTTTCTTT.

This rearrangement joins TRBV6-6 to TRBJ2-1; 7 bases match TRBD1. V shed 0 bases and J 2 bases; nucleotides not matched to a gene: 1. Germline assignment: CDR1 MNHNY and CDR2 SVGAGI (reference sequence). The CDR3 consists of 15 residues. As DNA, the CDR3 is TGTGCCAGCAGTTACTCGGACAGGCCCTACAATGAGCAGTTCTTC. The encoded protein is CASSYSDRPYNEQFF.

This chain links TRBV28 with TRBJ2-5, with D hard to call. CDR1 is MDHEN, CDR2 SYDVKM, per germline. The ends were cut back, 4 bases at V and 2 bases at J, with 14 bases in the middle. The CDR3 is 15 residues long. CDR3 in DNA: TGTGCCAGCAGTTCCTGGCTGGCAAAACAAGAGACCCAGTACTTC. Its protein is CASSSWLAKQETQYF.

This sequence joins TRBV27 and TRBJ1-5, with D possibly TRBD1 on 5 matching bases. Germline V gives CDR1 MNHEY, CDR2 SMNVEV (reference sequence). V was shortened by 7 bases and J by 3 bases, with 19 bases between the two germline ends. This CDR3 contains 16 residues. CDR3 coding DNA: TGTGCCAGCACCCCGCGGGGCCCAACCCTCAATCAGCCCCAGCATTTT. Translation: CASTPRGPTLNQPQHF.

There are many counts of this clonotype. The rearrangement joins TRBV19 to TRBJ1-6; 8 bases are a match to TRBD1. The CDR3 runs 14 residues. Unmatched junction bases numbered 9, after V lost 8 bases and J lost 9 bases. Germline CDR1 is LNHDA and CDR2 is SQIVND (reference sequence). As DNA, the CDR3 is TGTGCCAGTGTTCGCGACAGGGGAGCTTCACCCCTCCACTTT. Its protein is CASVRDRGASPLHF.

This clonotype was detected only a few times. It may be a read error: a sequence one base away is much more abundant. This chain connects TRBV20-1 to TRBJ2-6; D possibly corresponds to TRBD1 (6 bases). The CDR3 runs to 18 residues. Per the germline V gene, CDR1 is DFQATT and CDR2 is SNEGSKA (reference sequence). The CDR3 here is CSARDQQGPISGANVPTF. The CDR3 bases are TGCAGTGCTAGAGATCAACAGGGACCGATCTCTGGGGCCAACGTCCCGACTTTC.

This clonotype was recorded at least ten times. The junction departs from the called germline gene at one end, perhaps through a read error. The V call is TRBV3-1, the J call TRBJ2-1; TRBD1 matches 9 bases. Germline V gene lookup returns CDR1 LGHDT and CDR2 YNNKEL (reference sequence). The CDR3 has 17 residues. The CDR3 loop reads CASRQGPGQGRYNEQFF. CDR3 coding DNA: TGTGCCAGCAGACAAGGCCCCGGACAGGGGAGATACAATGAGCAGTTCTTC.

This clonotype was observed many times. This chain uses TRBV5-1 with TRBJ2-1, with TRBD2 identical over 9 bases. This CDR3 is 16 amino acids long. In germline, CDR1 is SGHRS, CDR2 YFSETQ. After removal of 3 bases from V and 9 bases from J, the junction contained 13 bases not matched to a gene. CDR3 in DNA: TGCGCCAGCAGCTCCCCGGGACTAGCTGGAGGCGGTGAGCAGTTCTTC. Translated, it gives CASSSPGLAGGGEQFF.

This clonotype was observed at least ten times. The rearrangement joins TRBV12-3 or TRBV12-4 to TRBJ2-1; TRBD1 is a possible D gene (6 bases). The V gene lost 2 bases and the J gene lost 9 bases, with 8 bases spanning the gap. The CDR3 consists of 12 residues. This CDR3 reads CASSLQGGEQFF. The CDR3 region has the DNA TGTGCCAGCAGTTTACAAGGGGGTGAGCAGTTCTTC.

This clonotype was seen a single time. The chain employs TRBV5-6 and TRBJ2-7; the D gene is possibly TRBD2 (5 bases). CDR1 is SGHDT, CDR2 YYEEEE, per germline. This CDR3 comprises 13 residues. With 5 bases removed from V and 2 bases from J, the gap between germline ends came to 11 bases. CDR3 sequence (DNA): TGTGCCAGCAGTTCCTCCGGGACCTACGAGCAGTACTTC. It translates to CASSSSGTYEQYF.

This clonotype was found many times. For the CDR3, the DNA is TGTGCCAGCAGCCCGGACAGGGGGCATGTGGATGAGCAGTTCTTC. Its protein product is CASSPDRGHVDEQFF. J is TRBJ2-1 and V is TRBV27; 11 bases match TRBD1. V shed 6 bases and J 8 bases; nucleotides not matched to a gene: 9. Germline V gene data show CDR1 as MNHEY and CDR2 as SMNVEV (reference sequence). CDR3 size: 15 residues.

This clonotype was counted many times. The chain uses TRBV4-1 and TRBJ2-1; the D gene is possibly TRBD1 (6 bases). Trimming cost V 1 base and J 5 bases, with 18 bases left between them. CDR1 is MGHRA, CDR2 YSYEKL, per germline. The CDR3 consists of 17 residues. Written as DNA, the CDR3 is TGCGCCAGCAGCCAAGCACCCGGGTGGGGGCCCGACAATGAGCAGTTCTTC. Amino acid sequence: CASSQAPGWGPDNEQFF.

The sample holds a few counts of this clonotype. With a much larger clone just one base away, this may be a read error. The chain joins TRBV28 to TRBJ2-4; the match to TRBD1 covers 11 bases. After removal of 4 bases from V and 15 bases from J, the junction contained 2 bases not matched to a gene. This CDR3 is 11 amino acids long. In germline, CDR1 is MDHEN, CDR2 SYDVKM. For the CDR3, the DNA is TGTGCCAGCAGTTCTGGGACAGGGGGGTACTTC. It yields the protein CASSSGTGGYF.

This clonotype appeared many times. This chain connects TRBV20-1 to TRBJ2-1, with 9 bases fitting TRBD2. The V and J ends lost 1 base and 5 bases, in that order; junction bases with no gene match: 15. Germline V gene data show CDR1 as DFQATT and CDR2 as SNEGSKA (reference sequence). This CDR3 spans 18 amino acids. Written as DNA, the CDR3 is TGCAGTGCTAGAGGCGTGTCTAGCGGGGCCCTGACAAACAATGAGCAGTTCTTC. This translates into CSARGVSSGALTNNEQFF.

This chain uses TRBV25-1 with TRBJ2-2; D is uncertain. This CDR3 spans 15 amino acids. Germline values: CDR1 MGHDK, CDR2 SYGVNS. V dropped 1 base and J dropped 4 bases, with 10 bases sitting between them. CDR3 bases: TGTGCCAGCAGTGAATCGGGTGCCGTCACCGGGGAGCTGTTTTTT. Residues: CASSESGAVTGELFF.

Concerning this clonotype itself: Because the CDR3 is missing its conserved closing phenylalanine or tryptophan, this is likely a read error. In DNA form, the CDR3 reads TGCAGTGCTAGTAGAGGGGGAGGAGGTTCACCCCTCCACTGT. Translated: CSASRGGGGSPLHC. The rearrangement links TRBV20-1 to TRBJ1-6, with D maybe TRBD1 (6 bases). This CDR3 is 14 amino acids long. Germline CDR1 reads DFQATT; CDR2 reads SNEGSKA (reference sequence). V was pared by 3 bases and J by 9 bases, with 15 bases between.

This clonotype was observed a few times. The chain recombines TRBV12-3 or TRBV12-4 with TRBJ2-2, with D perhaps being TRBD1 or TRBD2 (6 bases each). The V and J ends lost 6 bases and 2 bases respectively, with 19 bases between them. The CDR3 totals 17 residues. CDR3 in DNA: TGTGCCAGCAGAGAGGGGGGTACAGGGAGAAACACCGGGGAGCTGTTTTTT. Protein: CASREGGTGRNTGELFF.

CDR3 coding DNA: TGCAGTGCTAGAGATCGGGCAGCCCTCGAGCCCCAGCATTTT. It yields the protein CSARDRAALEPQHF. V is TRBV20-1 and J is TRBJ1-5; D is unresolved. The CDR3 runs 14 residues. Between the trimmed V and J ends, which lost 0 bases and 8 bases, there was a span of 14 bases. Germline lookup yields CDR1 DFQATT and CDR2 SNEGSKA (reference sequence).

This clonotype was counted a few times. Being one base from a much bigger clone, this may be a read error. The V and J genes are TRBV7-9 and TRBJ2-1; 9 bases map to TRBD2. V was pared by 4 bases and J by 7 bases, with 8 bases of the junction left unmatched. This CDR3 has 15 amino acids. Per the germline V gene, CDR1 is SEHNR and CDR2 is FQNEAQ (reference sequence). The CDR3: CASSSSGGLGNEQFF. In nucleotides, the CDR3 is TGTGCCAGCAGCTCGAGCGGGGGGCTTGGTAATGAGCAGTTCTTC.

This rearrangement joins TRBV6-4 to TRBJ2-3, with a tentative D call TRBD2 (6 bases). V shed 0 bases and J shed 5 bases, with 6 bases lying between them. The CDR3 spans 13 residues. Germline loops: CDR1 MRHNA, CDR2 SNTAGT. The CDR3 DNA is TGTGCCAGCAGTGACTCGGGAGGAGATACGCAGTATTTT. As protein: CASSDSGGDTQYF.

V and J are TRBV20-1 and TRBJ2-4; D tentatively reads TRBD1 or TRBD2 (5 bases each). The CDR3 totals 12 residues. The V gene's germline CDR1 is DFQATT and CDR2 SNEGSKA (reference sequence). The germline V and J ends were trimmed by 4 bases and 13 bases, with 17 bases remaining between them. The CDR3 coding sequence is TGCAGTGCTAAATACCTGTTGGGACCACAGTACTTC. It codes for CSAKYLLGPQYF.

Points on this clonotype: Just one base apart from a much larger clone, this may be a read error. The DNA for the CDR3 is TGCAGCGTTGAAGATCCCCCGGGCTCTGGGGCCAACGTCCGGACTTTC. It codes for CSVEDPPGSGANVRTF. The chain is built from TRBV29-1 and TRBJ2-6; D perhaps matches TRBD1 (5 bases). The CDR3 totals 16 residues. Looked up from germline, CDR1 is SQVTM and CDR2 is ANQGSEA.